This T cell receptor (beta chain) was sequenced in a study of vaccination and CD4 T cells after COVID-19. Findings and limits, study-wide: SARS-CoV-2-reactive clonotypes rose nonsignificantly, with the median going from around 20 to 38.

Treatment noted: roughly 11-day PBMC culture with coronavirus spike peptide pools or control peptides (ViraFEST assay). Sequencing of the DNA from cultured CD4+ T cells was carried out with the Oncomine TCR Beta short-read assay. From the PCR reads, TCRdb called clonotypes with MiXCR, one entry per CDR3 protein. The table shows roughly 15,000 distinct CDR3 sequences, with around three fifths occurring only once. Note on this clonotype: What it binds is unknown.

Germline V gene data show CDR1 as SQVTM and CDR2 as ANQGSEA. V was pared by 6 bases and J by 2 bases, with 17 bases between. This CDR3 spans 15 amino acids. V gene TRBV29-1 combines with J gene TRBJ2-1; D might be TRBD1 (5 bases). The source of this sequence is a human donor who had recovered from COVID-19. The sample here was CD4+ T cells from blood, cultured in vitro, taken after SARS-CoV-2 vaccination. CDR3 region: CSVQRPPRAYNEQFF. The CDR3 coding sequence is TGCAGCGTACAACGCCCCCCCAGGGCCTACAATGAGCAGTTCTTC.